A selection of T cell receptor beta chains follows, all from one sample in a study of T-cell reconstitution after alpha-beta-depleted transplantation in children. TCRdb used MiXCR to reprocess the PCR reads, holding one entry per CDR3 protein. The sample consists of fewer than 90,000 distinct CDR3 sequences, about 6.7% of them appearing once. The sequences come from PBMCs from the stem cell graft donor, collected from the stem cell graft. These receptors came from a human donor who donated a stem cell graft to a child with acute lymphoblastic leukemia. Each CDR3 is given with its conserved first and last residue. D genes are given only for firm matches. Only some rows state a clone size, as once, few, many or a class for expanded clones.

v_call	clone_size	j_call	d_call	cdr3_nt	cdr3_aa
TRBV11-1	.	TRBJ2-7	.	TGTGCCAGCAGCATACAGGGAGGGGAAATCCACGAGCAGTACTTC	CASSIQGGEIHEQYF
TRBV6-5	many	TRBJ2-1	.	TGTGCCAGCAGTTCCTCAAGGGGGGGAGGTGAGCAGTTCTTC	CASSSSRGGGEQFF
TRBV7-6	.	TRBJ2-3	TRBD1	TGTGCCAGCAGGGGGACAGCAGATACGCAGTATTTT	CASRGTADTQYF
TRBV9	.	TRBJ1-3	.	TGTGCCAGCAGCGGACAAGACACCATATATTTT	CASSGQDTIYF
TRBV5-5	many	TRBJ2-7	TRBD1	TGTGCCAGCAGCCAAGGGACAGGGTCCTACGAGCAGTACTTC	CASSQGTGSYEQYF
TRBV5-6	many	TRBJ2-7	.	TGTGCCAGCAGCTCAACCTACGAGCAGTACTTC	CASSSTYEQYF
TRBV7-2	many	TRBJ2-5	.	TGTGCCAGCAGCCGACCCAAAGAGACCCAGTACTTC	CASSRPKETQYF
TRBV7-9	many	TRBJ2-5	.	TGTGCCAGCACCCTGGGCGGCAGCCAAGAGACCCAGTACTTC	CASTLGGSQETQYF
TRBV3-1	many	TRBJ2-2	TRBD1	TGTGCCAGCAGCCAAGACAGGACAGGGCGAATAAACACCGGTGAGCTGTTTTTT	CASSQDRTGRINTGELFF
TRBV19	few	TRBJ1-1	TRBD1	TGTGCCACTAAGGGGACAGGGAATACTGAAGCTTTCTTT	CATKGTGNTEAFF
TRBV24-1	few	TRBJ2-1	.	TGTGCCACCAGTGACGGGGCTAGCGTCGGTAATGAGCAGTTCTTC	CATSDGASVGNEQFF